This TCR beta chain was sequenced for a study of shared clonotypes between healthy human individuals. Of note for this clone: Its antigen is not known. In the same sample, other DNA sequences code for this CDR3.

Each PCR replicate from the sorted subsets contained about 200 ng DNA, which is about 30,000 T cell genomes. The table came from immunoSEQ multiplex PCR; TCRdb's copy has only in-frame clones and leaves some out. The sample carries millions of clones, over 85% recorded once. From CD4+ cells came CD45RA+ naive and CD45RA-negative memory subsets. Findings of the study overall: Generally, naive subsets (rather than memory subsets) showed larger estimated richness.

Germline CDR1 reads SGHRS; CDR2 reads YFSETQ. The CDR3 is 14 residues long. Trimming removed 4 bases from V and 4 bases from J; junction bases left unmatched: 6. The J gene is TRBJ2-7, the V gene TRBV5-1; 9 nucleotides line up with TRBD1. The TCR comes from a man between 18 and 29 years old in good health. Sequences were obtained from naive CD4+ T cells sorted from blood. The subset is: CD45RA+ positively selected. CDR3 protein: CASSAGQGGYEQYF. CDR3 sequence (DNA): TGCGCCAGCAGCGCGGGACAGGGTGGGTACGAGCAGTACTTC. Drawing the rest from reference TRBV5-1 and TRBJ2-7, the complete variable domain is KAGVTQTPRYLIKTRGQQVTLSCSPISGHRSVSWYQQTPGQGLQFLFEYFSETQRNKGNFPGRFSGRQFSNSRSEMNVSTLELGDSALYLCASSAGQGGYEQYFGPGTRLTVT.